Presented here are 20 T cell receptor beta chains from one specimen sequenced in a study of T cell responses to AZD1222 COVID-19 vaccine. Assay: immunoSEQ multiplex PCR; the TCRdb copy retains only in-frame clones and omits some. The data contain roughly 80,000 clones, 90% of them singletons. The sample in question was peripheral blood, obtained 28 days after the second AZD1222 dose. The source is an adult who received the AZD1222 COVID-19 vaccine.

V usage is TRBV7-8 and J usage is TRBJ1-4, with D possibly being TRBD1 (6 bases). This CDR3 region has 13 residues. V was cut by 5 bases and J by 7 bases, with 11 bases left in between. CDR1 and CDR2 (germline): SGHVS, FQNEAQ. Here the CDR3 DNA reads TGTGCCAGCAGCGTACAGGGTAGTGAAAAACTGTTTTTT. Protein: CASSVQGSEKLFF.

The rearrangement joins TRBV10-3 to TRBJ1-2, with 7 bases fitting TRBD1. There are 14 residues in the CDR3. The trim removed 5 bases at V and 1 base at J, leaving 4 bases unmatched. Germline lookup yields CDR1 ENHRY and CDR2 SYGVKD. CDR3 sequence reads: CAISRGGSNYGYTF. In DNA form, the CDR3 reads TGTGCCATCAGTCGAGGGGGCAGTAACTATGGCTACACCTTC.

V gene TRBV7-8 combines with J gene TRBJ2-3; TRBD2 might be the D (6 bases). CDR1 and CDR2 (germline): SGHVS, FQNEAQ. The V and J ends lost 8 bases and 8 bases respectively, with 11 bases between them. The CDR3 contains 11 residues. The CDR3 is CASADGGTQYF. In DNA, the CDR3 is TGTGCCAGCGCCGACGGGGGTACGCAGTATTTT.

The table lists this clone with a few counts. The V and J genes are TRBV25-1 and TRBJ1-1, with TRBD1 as a possible D gene (5 bases). The CDR3 length is 13 residues. The V and J ends lost 3 bases and 5 bases respectively, with 10 bases between them. The germline CDR1 and CDR2 sequences are MGHDK and SYGVNS. The chain's CDR3 is CASSDLRQTEAFF. In nucleotides, the CDR3 is TGTGCCAGCAGTGACCTCCGACAGACTGAAGCTTTCTTT.

The chain joins TRBV18 to TRBJ2-7; D is undetermined. The germline V gene encodes CDR1 KGHSH and CDR2 LQKENI. This CDR3 contains 14 residues. Trimming pared 4 bases from V and 1 base from J, leaving 11 bases between. CDR3 in amino acids: CASSLPGRSYEQYF. As DNA, the CDR3 is TGTGCCAGCTCACTTCCCGGCAGGTCCTACGAGCAGTACTTC.

The chain has TRBV4-2 and TRBJ1-2, with a weak D call TRBD1 (6 bases). This CDR3 comprises 16 residues. Trimming shortened V by 0 bases and J by 2 bases, and 13 bases separated the two germline ends. Germline CDR1 LGHNA, CDR2 YNFKEQ. Here the CDR3 DNA reads TGTGCCAGCAGCCAAGACCTAAGGACAGCAAACTATGGCTACACCTTC. Protein product: CASSQDLRTANYGYTF.

This sequence joins TRBV5-1 and TRBJ1-2; D unclear. CDR1 is SGHRS and CDR2 is YFSETQ in the germline V gene. The CDR3 runs to 14 residues. Trimming stripped 0 bases from V and 1 base from J, with 7 bases between. CDR3 sequence: CASSLVQHNYGYTF. The CDR3 nucleotides are TGCGCCAGCAGCTTGGTTCAACATAACTATGGCTACACCTTC.

This chain connects TRBV7-3 to TRBJ1-1, with 7 bases matching TRBD1. The CDR3 loop spans 13 amino acids. The ends lost 5 bases at V and 5 bases at J; junction bases unmatched: 5. CDR1 and CDR2 (germline): SGHTA, FQGTGA. The DNA for the CDR3 is TGTGCCAGCAGCCTACAGGGGTTTACTGAAGCTTTCTTT. This translates into CASSLQGFTEAFF.

There are a few counts of this clone. The V and J genes are TRBV27 and TRBJ1-6; D uncertain. Trimming stripped 8 bases from V and 9 bases from J, with 8 bases between. The CDR3 has 11 amino acids. Germline CDR1 MNHEY, CDR2 SMNVEV (reference sequence). The DNA for the CDR3 is TGTGCCAGCGGCCCCTCTTCACCCCTCCACTTT. Translation: CASGPSSPLHF.

The chain recombines TRBV2 with TRBJ1-5; D call uncertain. Germline V lookup: CDR1 SNHLY, CDR2 FYNNEI. This CDR3 is 14 amino acids long. Trimming stripped 6 bases from V and 3 bases from J, with 12 bases between. The CDR3 region is CASRPSGTNQPQHF. The CDR3 coding sequence is TGTGCCAGCAGGCCGAGTGGAACCAATCAGCCCCAGCATTTT.

J is TRBJ1-2 and V is TRBV11-3, with TRBD1 as a possible D gene (6 bases). The V end was cut by 1 base, the J end by 8 bases, with 20 bases between. The CDR3 has 16 amino acids. Germline CDR1 and CDR2: SGHNT and YENEEA. The DNA for the CDR3 is TGTGCCAGCAGCTTAGGGTTGACGGCAGGGGTTCTGGGCTACACCTTC. The encoded protein is CASSLGLTAGVLGYTF.

The chain couples TRBV19 to TRBJ2-5; a possible D gene is TRBD2 (6 bases). The CDR3 consists of 13 residues. V lost 10 bases and J 2 bases, leaving 14 bases between the germline ends. CDR1 is LNHDA and CDR2 is SQIVND in the germline V gene (reference sequence). This CDR3 is CATGVRGQETQYF. The CDR3 region has the DNA TGTGCCACTGGCGTGCGGGGTCAAGAGACCCAGTACTTC.

The V and J genes are TRBV18 and TRBJ1-1; D is undetermined. V lost 2 bases, J lost 5 bases, and 6 bases lay in between. This CDR3 is 12 amino acids long. CDR1 is KGHSH, CDR2 LQKENI, per germline. CDR3 nucleotides: TGTGCCAGCTCACCATCTCGGACTGAAGCTTTCTTT. It translates to CASSPSRTEAFF.

This clone was recorded once. The CDR3, as DNA: TGCAGCGCCCTGGCCGAGAGCTATGGCTACACCTTC. It specifies CSALAESYGYTF. This chain links TRBV29-1 with TRBJ1-2; no clear D gene. Germline CDR1 is SQVTM and CDR2 is ANQGSEA. CDR3 size: 12 residues. V lost 7 bases to trimming and J lost 4 bases, with 13 bases between them.

The chain joins TRBV24-1 to TRBJ2-5; unclear D gene. CDR3 length: 12 residues. The germline V gene has CDR1 KGHDR and CDR2 SFDVKD. Trimming left V 1 base short and J 5 bases short, with 4 bases between. Written as DNA, the CDR3 is TGTGCCACCAGTGATTTCGGTGAGACCCAGTACTTC. This gives the protein CATSDFGETQYF.

The V and J genes are TRBV5-4 and TRBJ2-1; possibly TRBD2 for D (6 bases). V lost 1 base and J 8 bases, leaving 13 bases between the germline ends. CDR1 and CDR2 (germline): SGHNT, YYREEE (reference sequence). CDR3 size: 14 residues. DNA for the CDR3: TGTGCCAGCAGCTTGATGGAGGGTTCGTATGAGCAGTTCTTC. This encodes CASSLMEGSYEQFF. Drawing the rest from reference TRBV5-4 and TRBJ2-1, the complete variable domain is ETGVTQSPTHLIKTRGQQVTLRCSSQSGHNTVSWYQQALGQGPQFIFQYYREEENGRGNFPPRFSGLQFPNYSSELNVNALELDDSALYLCASSLMEGSYEQFFGPGTRLTVL.

The V call is TRBV6-1, the J call TRBJ2-1, with D hard to call. CDR1 MNHNS and CDR2 SASEGT come from the germline V gene. The CDR3 loop spans 11 amino acids. Trimming took off 2 bases at V and 12 bases at J, with 8 bases between the two ends. CDR3 residues: CASSENTLQFF. The CDR3 region has the DNA TGTGCCAGCAGTGAAAACACCTTGCAGTTCTTC.

The chain is built from TRBV6-5 and TRBJ1-6; D may be TRBD1 (6 bases). CDR3 size: 13 residues. Germline V gene data show CDR1 as MNHEY and CDR2 as SVGAGI. V lost 8 bases, J lost 10 bases, and 15 bases lay in between. CDR3 sequence: CASYREGMSPLHF. The CDR3 DNA reads as TGTGCCAGCTACAGGGAGGGAATGTCACCCCTCCACTTT.

This chain links TRBV11-2 with TRBJ1-4, with D uncertain. This CDR3 region has 16 residues. Germline V gene lookup returns CDR1 SGHAT and CDR2 FQNNGV. The V and J ends lost 1 base and 5 bases respectively, with 14 bases between them. The CDR3 is CASSLGGYSPNEKLFF. Here the CDR3 DNA reads TGTGCCAGCAGCTTAGGAGGTTACTCACCAAATGAAAAACTGTTTTTT.

This chain uses TRBV29-1 with TRBJ1-1; no firm D call. V was shortened by 4 bases and J by 4 bases, with 16 bases between the two germline ends. CDR1 SQVTM and CDR2 ANQGSEA come from the germline V gene. This CDR3 is built from 14 residues. CDR3 sequence: CSVGLDLSPTEAFF. The CDR3 nucleotides are TGCAGCGTTGGCCTCGACTTGTCGCCCACTGAAGCTTTCTTT.